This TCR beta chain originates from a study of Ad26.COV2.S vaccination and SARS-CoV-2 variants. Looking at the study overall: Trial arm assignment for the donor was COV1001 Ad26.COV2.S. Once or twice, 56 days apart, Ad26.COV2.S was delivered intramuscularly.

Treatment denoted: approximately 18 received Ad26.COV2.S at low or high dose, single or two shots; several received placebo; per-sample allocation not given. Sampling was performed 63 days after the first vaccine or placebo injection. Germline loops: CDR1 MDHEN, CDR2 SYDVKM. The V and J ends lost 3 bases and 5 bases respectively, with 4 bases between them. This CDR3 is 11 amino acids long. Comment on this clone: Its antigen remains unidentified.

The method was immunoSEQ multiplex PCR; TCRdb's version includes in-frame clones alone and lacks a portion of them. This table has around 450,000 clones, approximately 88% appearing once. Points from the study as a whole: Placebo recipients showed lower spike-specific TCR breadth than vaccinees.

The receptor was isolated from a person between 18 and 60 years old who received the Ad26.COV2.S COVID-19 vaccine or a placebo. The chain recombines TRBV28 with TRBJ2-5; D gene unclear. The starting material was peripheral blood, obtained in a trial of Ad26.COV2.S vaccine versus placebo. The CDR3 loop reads CASSLFETQYF. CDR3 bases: TGTGCCAGCAGTTTGTTTGAGACCCAGTACTTC. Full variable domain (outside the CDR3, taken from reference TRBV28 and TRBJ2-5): DVKVTQSSRYLVKRTGEKVFLECVQDMDHENMFWYRQDPGLGLRLIYFSYDVKMKEKGDIPEGYSVSREKKERFSLILESASTNQTSMYLCASSLFETQYFGPGTRLLVL.